The 20 T cell receptor beta chains reported below all come from one sample, sequenced in a study of CD8+ T cells in alopecia areata. After isolation, RNA underwent reverse transcription to generate cDNA as the sequencing template. TCRdb's table, derived via immunoSEQ multiplex PCR, lists solely in-frame clones and lacks some. The sample lists about 130,000 clones, roughly three fifths occurring once. Sequencing used CD4+ T cells sorted from blood, obtained at week 0. These receptors were collected from a human donor with alopecia areata.

The chain joins TRBV5-4 to TRBJ2-1; TRBD2 is a possible D gene (6 bases). The CDR3 contains 13 residues. The V end was cut by 3 bases, the J end by 5 bases, with 9 bases between. The germline V gene encodes CDR1 SGHNT and CDR2 YYREEE (reference sequence). The CDR3 spells CASSYLADNEQFF. In nucleotides, the CDR3 is TGTGCCAGCAGCTACTTAGCGGACAATGAGCAGTTCTTC.

The genes are TRBV10-3 and TRBJ2-1, with unresolved D. CDR3 length: 14 residues. Trimming removed 6 bases at V and 3 bases at J, with 12 bases between. Germline loops: CDR1 ENHRY, CDR2 SYGVKD. The CDR3 protein is CAIRVSPDYNEQFF. The CDR3 nucleotides are TGTGCCATCAGAGTTAGCCCTGACTACAATGAGCAGTTCTTC.

V usage is TRBV9 and J usage is TRBJ2-1, with 11 positions matching TRBD2. V lost 4 bases to trimming and J lost 1 base; unmatched junction nucleotides: 4. This CDR3 region has 16 residues. The germline V gene encodes CDR1 SGDLS and CDR2 YYNGEE. Written as DNA, the CDR3 is TGTGCCAGCAGCATGACTAGCGGGGCTTCCTACAATGAGCAGTTCTTC. Translated, it gives CASSMTSGASYNEQFF.

The rearrangement uses TRBV28 and TRBJ2-6; 7 bases fit TRBD2. Per the germline V gene, CDR1 is MDHEN and CDR2 is SYDVKM. Trimming removed 2 bases from V and 4 bases from J; junction bases left unmatched: 11. The CDR3 sequence is 18 residues long. This CDR3 reads CASSLVGGSSNGANVLTF. CDR3 coding DNA: TGTGCCAGCAGTTTAGTTGGCGGGAGTTCGAACGGGGCCAACGTCCTGACTTTC.

The chain couples TRBV7-6 to TRBJ2-5; 7 nucleotides line up with TRBD2. Trimming removed 1 base from V and 1 base from J; junction bases left unmatched: 6. The CDR3 loop spans 16 amino acids. From germline, CDR1 is SGHVS and CDR2 FNYEAQ. The CDR3 DNA follows: TGTGCCAGCAGCTTAGTTGGCGGGAGTGCCCAAGAGACCCAGTACTTC. It specifies CASSLVGGSAQETQYF.

The chain combines TRBV18 with TRBJ2-1, with D possibly being TRBD1 (7 bases). Germline CDR1 reads KGHSH; CDR2 reads LQKENI. The ends were cut back, 5 bases at V and 2 bases at J, with 10 bases in the middle. This CDR3 has 14 amino acids. The CDR3 reads CASSGGGAYNEQFF. For the CDR3, the DNA is TGTGCCAGCTCAGGAGGGGGCGCCTACAATGAGCAGTTCTTC.

The V gene is TRBV2, the J gene TRBJ1-5, with D perhaps matching TRBD1 (6 bases). Germline V gene sequence: CDR1 SNHLY, CDR2 FYNNEI. The length of the CDR3 is 18 residues. V was clipped by 7 bases and J by 0 bases, with 22 bases between them. The CDR3 DNA follows: TGTGCCAGCACCCCGGGACACCCGGCACGTTATAGCAATCAGCCCCAGCATTTT. The encoded protein is CASTPGHPARYSNQPQHF.

V usage is TRBV6-6 and J usage is TRBJ1-1, with TRBD1 identical over 7 bases. The CDR3 is 15 residues long. Trimming cost V 3 bases and J 7 bases; bases outside gene matches: 11. Germline V gene lookup returns CDR1 MNHNY and CDR2 SVGAGI (reference sequence). CDR3 sequence reads: CASSYRRGRINEAFF. CDR3 DNA sequence: TGTGCCAGCAGTTATCGGAGGGGGCGGATAAATGAAGCTTTCTTT.

The chain recombines TRBV7-3 with TRBJ2-5; TRBD2 matches at 8 bases. CDR3 length equals 17 residues. The germline gives CDR1 SGHTA, CDR2 FQGTGA. J gave up 4 bases and V 1 base, and 11 bases lay outside the gene matches. CDR3 residues: CASSLNGGGTRRETQYF. The CDR3, as DNA: TGTGCCAGCAGCTTAAACGGAGGTGGGACTAGGAGAGAGACCCAGTACTTC.

A few counts support this clone. The genes are TRBV29-1 and TRBJ2-5; the D gene is possibly TRBD1 (6 bases). The CDR3 sequence is 18 residues long. The V gene's germline CDR1 is SQVTM and CDR2 ANQGSEA. Trimming took off 4 bases at V and 2 bases at J, with 26 bases between the two ends. The CDR3 coding sequence is TGCAGCGTTGTCGTGTACAGGGCGCCACCACTGCTTCAAGAGACCCAGTACTTC. As protein: CSVVVYRAPPLLQETQYF. Combining the CDR3 with reference TRBV29-1 and TRBJ2-5 gives the whole variable domain SAVISQKPSRDICQRGTSLTIQCQVDSQVTMMFWYRQQPGQSLTLIATANQGSEATYESGFVIDKFPISRPNLTFSTLTVSNMSPEDSSIYLCSVVVYRAPPLLQETQYFGPGTRLLVL.

This clone was observed once. The rearrangement links TRBV4-3 to TRBJ2-5, with TRBD1 matching over 8 bases. V shed 0 bases, J shed 8 bases, and the junction held 14 bases outside the gene matches. This CDR3 has 17 residues. Germline CDR1 and CDR2: LGHNA and YSLEER. The chain's CDR3 is CASSQEGGRAQGGTQYF. The CDR3 DNA is TGCGCCAGCAGCCAAGAAGGAGGAAGGGCACAGGGGGGAACCCAGTACTTC.

This chain uses TRBV7-2 with TRBJ1-2; D is unclear. Deletions cut 3 bases from V and 6 bases from J, with 11 bases between. The CDR3 extends over 13 amino acids. Germline values: CDR1 SGHTA, CDR2 FQGNSA. The CDR3 loop is CASSFRGHDGYTF. In nucleotides, the CDR3 is TGTGCCAGCAGCTTCCGTGGGCACGATGGCTACACCTTC.

The chain links TRBV7-2 to TRBJ1-2, with TRBD1 as a possible D gene (5 bases). Germline assignment: CDR1 SGHTA and CDR2 FQGNSA. V lost 0 bases to trimming and J lost 6 bases, with 17 bases between them. The CDR3 extends over 16 amino acids. CDR3: CASSLALEGGTDGYTF. CDR3 in DNA: TGTGCCAGCAGCTTAGCGCTCGAAGGTGGGACGGATGGCTACACCTTC.

This clone was observed a few times. The chain joins TRBV9 to TRBJ2-1; TRBD2 aligns across 14 bases. From germline, CDR1 is SGDLS and CDR2 YYNGEE. This CDR3 is built from 16 residues. Unmatched junction bases numbered 6, after V lost 3 bases and J lost 7 bases. The CDR3 nucleotides are TGTGCCAGCAGCGAAATAGGGACTAGCGGGAGAAATGAGCAGTTCTTC. Protein: CASSEIGTSGRNEQFF.

This clone was seen a handful of times. This chain uses TRBV30 with TRBJ2-4; 9 bases fit TRBD1. Germline V gives CDR1 GTSNPN, CDR2 SVGIG (reference sequence). V gave up 2 bases and J gave up 3 bases; unmatched junction bases: 5. This CDR3 spans 15 amino acids. CDR3 bases: TGTGCCTGGAGTCCCGGGACAGGGAACAAAAACATTCAGTACTTC. It specifies CAWSPGTGNKNIQYF.

The rearrangement joins TRBV19 to TRBJ2-5; D gene ambiguous. Between the trimmed V and J ends, which lost 5 bases and 7 bases, there was a span of 14 bases. This CDR3 is 13 amino acids long. CDR1 and CDR2 (germline): LNHDA, SQIVND (reference sequence). This CDR3 reads CASSASDLGTQYF. As DNA, the CDR3 is TGTGCCAGTAGTGCATCGGACCTAGGGACCCAGTACTTC.

V and J are TRBV7-9 and TRBJ1-2; 9 nucleotides line up with TRBD1. Germline V lookup: CDR1 SEHNR, CDR2 FQNEAQ (reference sequence). V shed 5 bases and J 8 bases; nucleotides not matched to a gene: 12. The CDR3 is made up of 15 amino acids. CDR3 region: CASSRDRGAIRGYTF. The CDR3 bases are TGTGCCAGCAGCCGAGACAGGGGGGCCATTCGGGGCTACACCTTC.

This rearrangement joins TRBV5-1 to TRBJ1-6, with 7 positions matching TRBD1. The V segment lost 2 bases and the J segment 8 bases; nucleotides outside the gene matches: 7. Per the germline V gene, CDR1 is SGHRS and CDR2 is YFSETQ. This CDR3 comprises 15 residues. CDR3 protein: CASSFQGVPDSPLHF. The CDR3 nucleotides are TGCGCCAGCAGCTTCCAGGGGGTCCCGGATTCACCCCTCCACTTT.

The V gene is TRBV5-1, the J gene TRBJ1-2; 7 nucleotides align to TRBD1. The CDR3 spans 15 residues. Looked up from germline, CDR1 is SGHRS and CDR2 is YFSETQ. V shed 1 base and J 6 bases; nucleotides not matched to a gene: 9. The CDR3 region is CASSLSDRALDGYTF. The CDR3 DNA sequence: TGCGCCAGCAGCTTGTCCGACAGGGCCTTGGATGGCTACACCTTC. Combining the CDR3 with reference TRBV5-1 and TRBJ1-2 gives the whole variable domain KAGVTQTPRYLIKTRGQQVTLSCSPISGHRSVSWYQQTPGQGLQFLFEYFSETQRNKGNFPGRFSGRQFSNSRSEMNVSTLELGDSALYLCASSLSDRALDGYTFGSGTRLTVV.

A few counts support this clone. The chain joins TRBV4-1 to TRBJ1-2; D is possibly TRBD1 (6 bases). Between the trimmed V and J ends, which lost 1 base and 5 bases, there was a span of 11 bases. Per the germline V gene, CDR1 is MGHRA and CDR2 is YSYEKL. This CDR3 comprises 14 residues. In DNA, the CDR3 is TGCGCCAGCAGCCAAGCTGGGGGCGGGTATGGCTACACCTTC. Protein product: CASSQAGGGYGYTF.